This T cell receptor beta chain was captured in a study of memory CD4+ T cells and cytomegalovirus serostatus. Study-wide context: This sample comes from healthy Belgian adults, fewer than ten CMV seropositive, around 26 seronegative.

The sort gate was single viable CD3+CD4+CD8-CD45RO+ cells for memory CD4+ T cells. CMV serostatus came from serum IgG against pp150, pp28, p38, p52. In the case of this clone: Its specificity is unknown.

The CDR3 is 15 residues long. Germline assignment: CDR1 KGHSH and CDR2 LQKENI. After removal of 0 bases from V and 2 bases from J, the junction contained 4 bases not matched to a gene. Profiling relied on immunoSEQ multiplex PCR, and the TCRdb table lists in-frame clones only, not all of them. Of approximately 50,000 clones listed, 75% to 85% were seen once; the top ten hold about 0.7%. Broader study findings: CMV serostatus prediction reached median AUC approximately 0.95, or 0.91 with US-trained model. The CMV-associated TCR signature appears largely within the CD4+ memory repertoire.

The material sequenced was memory CD4+ T cells from blood. The J gene is TRBJ2-7, the V gene TRBV18; the match to TRBD1 covers 7 bases. The sequence was obtained from an adult in good health and CMV-seronegative. Written as DNA, the CDR3 is TGTGCCAGCTCACCACCGGGGACAGCCACCTACGAGCAGTACTTC. As protein: CASSPPGTATYEQYF.